This T cell receptor (beta chain) appears in the sequencing data of a study of T cells in Graves' hyperthyroidism and ophthalmopathy. This clonotype appeared a few times. Amplification targeted TCR beta CDR3 regions from RNA transcripts. TCR CDR3 regions were first amplified by RT-PCR with HTBI primers. TCRdb re-analysed the multiplex PCR reads in MiXCR, keeping a single row per CDR3 protein. This sample has 300,000 to 450,000 distinct CDR3 sequences, with 15% found just once. From germline, CDR1 is SGDLS and CDR2 YYNGEE. CDR3 size: 12 residues. The V gene lost 3 bases and the J gene lost 7 bases, with 10 bases spanning the gap.

Specimen: blood. The receptor was derived from a woman aged 25 to 39 with Graves' hyperthyroidism. This rearrangement joins TRBV9 to TRBJ1-1, with D tentatively TRBD1 (6 bases). The CDR3 region has the DNA TGTGCCAGCAGCGCGGACAGCCTTGAAGCTTTCTTT. This codes for CASSADSLEAFF.